The rows below give T cell receptor beta chains drawn from one sample of a study of human T cells and chemical hapten exposure. TCRdb re-analysed the RACE reads in MiXCR, keeping a single row per CDR3 protein. The profile covers around 330,000 distinct CDR3 sequences, with over 5% appearing a single time and over 6.5% taken by the ten largest. The sequences come from whole blood, collected in connection with sensitization to the hapten diphenylcyclopropenone (DPC). The receptors derive from a woman between 18 and 29 years old with alopecia areata. Some clones in this sample may be carry-over from other donors' samples. Both conserved end residues are part of each CDR3. D genes are given only for firm matches. Clone size is not always given. Where it is, it says once, few, many or a class for expanded clones.

j_call	v_call	d_call	clone_size	cdr3_aa	cdr3_nt
TRBJ1-3	TRBV21-1	-	-	CASSPPRDRPGNTIYF	TGTGCCAGCAGCCCACCCCGCGACAGACCTGGAAACACCATATATTTT
TRBJ2-7	TRBV18	-	-	CASSQKDGEQYF	TGTGCCAGCTCGCAAAAAGACGGCGAGCAGTACTTC
TRBJ1-4	TRBV5-1	-	many	CASSFDSQRGEKLFF	TGCGCCAGCAGCTTCGACAGCCAAAGGGGTGAAAAACTGTTTTTT
TRBJ2-3	TRBV6-2/TRBV6-3	-	many	CASTTPDPGETGGEDTQYF	TGTGCCAGCACTACGCCTGATCCGGGGGAAACCGGGGGAGAAGATACGCAGTATTTT
TRBJ2-2	TRBV6-5	-	-	CASRGPGTTNTGELFF	TGTGCCAGCAGGGGTCCCGGGACAACGAACACCGGGGAGCTGTTTTTT
TRBJ2-5	TRBV2	TRBD1	few	CASSATGPETQYF	TGTGCCAGCAGCGCGACAGGGCCAGAGACCCAGTACTTC
TRBJ2-2	TRBV25-1	TRBD1	few	CASSDLRQGTGELFF	TGTGCCAGCAGTGATTTAAGACAGGGCACCGGGGAGCTGTTTTTT
TRBJ2-5	TRBV5-1	-	many	CASSFMRAQGETQYF	TGCGCCAGCAGCTTCATGAGGGCCCAGGGTGAGACCCAGTACTTC
TRBJ1-2	TRBV7-9	-	many	CASSLAAPTTNYGYTF	TGTGCCAGCAGCTTAGCGGCACCGACCACTAACTATGGCTACACCTTC
TRBJ2-7	TRBV4-2	TRBD1	many	CASSREKGQGSEQYF	TGTGCCAGCAGCCGAGAAAAGGGACAGGGGAGCGAGCAGTACTTC
TRBJ2-1	TRBV7-2	-	few	CASSYLTGADEQFF	TGTGCCAGCAGCTACCTGACGGGGGCGGATGAGCAGTTCTTC
TRBJ2-3	TRBV12-3/TRBV12-4	-	-	CASKGPPGTDTQYF	TGTGCCAGCAAGGGTCCGCCGGGCACAGATACGCAGTATTTT
TRBJ2-3	TRBV10-3	-	few	CAISESSSATDTQYF	TGTGCCATCAGTGAGTCATCTAGCGCTACAGATACGCAGTATTTT
TRBJ1-6	TRBV5-1	TRBD1	many	CASSGGTGWANSPLHF	TGCGCCAGCAGCGGAGGGACAGGGTGGGCTAATTCACCCCTCCACTTT
TRBJ2-1	TRBV12-3/TRBV12-4	-	many	CASTWGGGLDEQFF	TGTGCCAGCACCTGGGGGGGCGGGTTGGATGAGCAGTTCTTC
TRBJ1-4	TRBV14	-	-	CASSYRVNKKLFF	TGTGCCAGCAGTTACAGGGTAAATAAAAAACTGTTTTTT
TRBJ2-7	TRBV10-3	-	few	CAGGGSASYEQYF	TGTGCCGGGGGGGGCAGCGCCTCCTACGAGCAGTACTTC
TRBJ1-2	TRBV7-2	-	-	CASSLEGSQGLYGYTF	TGTGCCAGCAGCTTAGAAGGGTCCCAAGGACTATATGGCTACACCTTC
TRBJ2-7	TRBV6-6	-	many	CASNQHHGPPIEQYF	TGTGCCAGCAATCAACATCACGGCCCGCCGATCGAGCAGTACTTC
TRBJ2-1	TRBV28	TRBD2	many	CASSSPGLAGGENEQFF	TGTGCCAGCAGCAGCCCGGGACTAGCGGGGGGGGAGAATGAGCAGTTCTTC
TRBJ2-2	TRBV6-4	-	many	CASSDSWGTGELFF	TGTGCCAGCAGTGACTCATGGGGTACCGGGGAGCTGTTTTTT
TRBJ2-7	TRBV20-1	-	few	CSARERAAHYEQYF	TGCAGTGCTAGAGAAAGGGCTGCACACTACGAGCAGTACTTC
TRBJ2-5	TRBV7-4	-	-	CASSSPDRLKETQYF	TGTGCCAGCAGCTCCCCGGACAGATTAAAAGAGACCCAGTACTTC
TRBJ2-3	TRBV7-2	TRBD2	many	CASSLALRGGGDTQYF	TGTGCCAGCAGCTTAGCGTTGCGCGGGGGGGGAGATACGCAGTATTTT
TRBJ1-1	TRBV6-5	-	many	CASNVDRRTEAFF	TGTGCCAGCAACGTCGACAGGCGCACTGAAGCTTTCTTT
TRBJ2-7	TRBV7-2	-	few	CASSEIRTEPYEQYF	TGTGCCAGCAGCGAGATAAGGACAGAGCCCTACGAGCAGTACTTC
TRBJ2-3	TRBV7-2	-	many	CASRKEDTQYF	TGTGCCAGCAGGAAAGAAGATACGCAGTATTTT
TRBJ2-7	TRBV20-1	-	few	CSACSGQITYEQYF	TGCAGTGCCTGTAGTGGACAGATTACCTACGAGCAGTACTTC
TRBJ1-4	TRBV7-9	-	few	CASSLSAGANEKLFF	TGTGCCAGCAGCTTAAGCGCAGGGGCGAATGAAAAACTGTTTTTT
TRBJ2-3	TRBV6-5	-	many	CASSYSYRFGTDTQYF	TGTGCCAGCAGTTATTCCTACAGGTTTGGAACAGATACGCAGTATTTT
TRBJ2-1	TRBV9	-	many	CASSVASRDDNEQFF	TGTGCCAGCAGCGTAGCAAGCCGGGATGACAATGAGCAGTTCTTC
TRBJ2-4	TRBV6-5	-	many	CASSGYFGAQYF	TGTGCCAGCAGCGGCTATTTTGGCGCTCAGTACTTC
TRBJ2-7	TRBV18	TRBD1	many	CASSRGQGSDEQYF	TGTGCCAGCTCCCGAGGACAGGGGTCCGACGAGCAGTACTTC
TRBJ1-2	TRBV18	-	many	CASSPSEGNYGYTF	TGTGCCAGCTCACCATCCGAGGGAAACTATGGCTACACCTTC
TRBJ2-3	TRBV7-6	TRBD1	many	CASSLGGPTGYRTDTQYF	TGTGCCAGCAGCTTAGGGGGCCCGACAGGGTACCGCACAGATACGCAGTATTTT
TRBJ1-2	TRBV10-3	-	many	CAIQRPADGYTF	TGTGCCATCCAAAGACCCGCCGACGGCTACACCTTC
TRBJ1-6	TRBV25-1	-	few	CASSEVNSPLHF	TGTGCCAGCAGTGAAGTTAATTCACCCCTCCACTTT
TRBJ1-5	TRBV6-2/TRBV6-3	-	few	CASSQMDGSNQPQHF	TGTGCCAGCAGCCAGATGGACGGGAGCAATCAGCCCCAGCATTTT
TRBJ2-5	TRBV18	-	many	CASSRGSPSQETQYF	TGTGCCAGCTCACGAGGGTCCCCCTCTCAAGAGACCCAGTACTTC
TRBJ1-2	TRBV12-3/TRBV12-4	-	-	CASSWGPYGYTF	TGTGCCAGCAGTTGGGGGCCCTATGGCTACACCTTC
TRBJ1-2	TRBV6-6	-	-	CASSSPEFFYGYTF	TGTGCCAGCAGTTCGCCAGAATTTTTCTATGGCTACACCTTC
TRBJ1-5	TRBV10-3	-	many	CAISESMAGKNQPQHF	TGTGCCATCAGTGAGTCGATGGCAGGGAAGAATCAGCCCCAGCATTTT
TRBJ1-4	TRBV4-3	-	few	CASSQDILRGNEKLFF	TGCGCCAGCAGCCAAGATATCTTACGGGGGAATGAAAAACTGTTTTTT
TRBJ1-2	TRBV6-5	-	many	CASSTGLGYGYTF	TGTGCCAGCAGTACTGGACTTGGGTATGGCTACACCTTC
TRBJ1-1	TRBV6-1	-	many	CASSPRTIYLESGRRLNTEAFF	TGTGCCAGCAGTCCCCGCACGATCTATCTTGAGTCGGGGCGGAGGTTGAACACTGAAGCTTTCTTT
TRBJ2-3	TRBV7-3	-	few	CASSPRRSGTTDTQYF	TGTGCCAGCAGCCCCCGACGTTCCGGGACTACAGATACGCAGTATTTT
TRBJ2-5	TRBV7-8	TRBD2	few	CASSVSSGGLHETQYF	TGTGCCAGCAGCGTCTCTAGCGGGGGGCTCCATGAGACCCAGTACTTC
TRBJ1-1	TRBV20-1	-	-	CSASPGGLEAFF	TGCAGTGCTAGTCCGGGGGGCTTAGAAGCTTTCTTT
TRBJ2-3	TRBV6-2/TRBV6-3	TRBD2	-	CASSPLSGGMKTQYF	TGTGCCAGCAGTCCCCTTAGCGGGGGAATGAAGACGCAGTATTTT
TRBJ1-1	TRBV20-1	TRBD1	-	CSATRLGTGANTEAFF	TGCAGTGCTACCCGACTTGGGACAGGCGCGAACACTGAAGCTTTCTTT
TRBJ1-6	TRBV21-1	-	few	CASTPRDKHRSPLHF	TGTGCCAGCACCCCAAGGGACAAACATAGATCACCCCTCCACTTT
TRBJ2-2	TRBV11-2	-	many	CASTLSGGRTGELFF	TGTGCCAGCACCCTATCTGGGGGGCGCACCGGGGAGCTGTTTTTT
TRBJ1-4	TRBV2	-	many	CASSFEGLSNEKLFF	TGTGCCAGCAGTTTCGAGGGGTTGTCTAATGAAAAACTGTTTTTT
TRBJ1-1	TRBV10-3	TRBD1	many	CAISADRGMNTEAFF	TGTGCCATCAGTGCTGACAGGGGCATGAACACTGAAGCTTTCTTT
TRBJ2-7	TRBV7-9	-	-	CASSLALGTSYEQYF	TGTGCCAGCAGCTTAGCCCTGGGCACCTCCTACGAGCAGTACTTC
TRBJ2-2	TRBV7-2	-	few	CASSLAQGNTGELFF	TGTGCCAGCAGCTTAGCTCAGGGGAACACCGGGGAGCTGTTTTTT
TRBJ2-2	TRBV21-1	-	-	CASSKVRHTGELFF	TGTGCCAGCAGCAAAGTTCGGCATACCGGGGAGCTGTTTTTT